A single sample gave rise to the 27 T cell receptor beta chains below, sequenced in a study of CD8+CD57+ T cells in acquired aplastic anemia. Genomic DNA was employed as the template in profiling TCR beta VDJ and CDR3. TCRdb re-called the reads through MiXCR, storing one row per CDR3 protein. Here the sample spans 150,000 to 200,000 distinct CDR3 sequences, approximately 44% being singletons. What was sequenced was sorted CD4+, CD8+, or CD8+CD57+ T cells (not recorded which) from PBMCs. The receptors were gathered from a human donor in good health.

This clonotype occurred many times. The CDR3: CASSLMAGGATEQYF. In DNA form, the CDR3 reads TGTGCCAGCAGCTTAATGGCCGGGGGGGCCACCGAGCAGTACTTC. The gene calls are TRBV7-2 and TRBJ2-7, with TRBD2 identical over 8 bases. The CDR3 has 15 residues. From germline, CDR1 is SGHTA and CDR2 FQGNSA. V lost 2 bases to trimming and J lost 6 bases; unmatched junction nucleotides: 9.

This clonotype was detected ten times or more. The chain joins TRBV4-2 to TRBJ2-3; D gene unclear. Trimming pared 1 base from V and 2 bases from J, leaving 10 bases between. This CDR3 comprises 15 residues. Germline assignment: CDR1 LGHNA and CDR2 YNFKEQ. The DNA of the CDR3 is TGTGCCAGCAGCCAAGGTTCTGCGAACACAGATACGCAGTATTTT. Amino acids: CASSQGSANTDTQYF.

This clonotype was seen repeatedly, ten times or more. This rearrangement joins TRBV19 to TRBJ2-1; the match to TRBD2 covers 13 bases. Trimming took 8 bases from V and 5 from J; bases not matched to a gene: 3. CDR1 and CDR2 from the germline V gene are LNHDA and SQIVND (reference sequence). The length of the CDR3 is 14 residues. As DNA, the CDR3 is TGTGCCAGTCGACTAGCGGGAGGAAACAATGAGCAGTTCTTC. Its protein is CASRLAGGNNEQFF.

V and J are TRBV29-1 and TRBJ1-4; 7 bases are a match to TRBD1. The ends lost 6 bases at V and 4 bases at J; junction bases unmatched: 5. The germline CDR1 and CDR2 sequences are SQVTM and ANQGSEA. The CDR3 consists of 13 residues. The CDR3 DNA sequence: TGCAGCGTGTCAGGGGGGGGTAATGAAAAACTGTTTTTT. Residues: CSVSGGGNEKLFF.

In its sample, this clonotype was seen many times. The rearrangement uses TRBV4-1 and TRBJ1-1, with D uncertain. The CDR3 covers 15 residues. The germline CDR1 and CDR2 sequences are MGHRA and YSYEKL. Deletions cut 4 bases from V and 3 bases from J, with 15 bases between. The CDR3 reads CASSRAIGRDTEAFF. CDR3 nucleotide sequence: TGCGCCAGCAGCCGCGCGATCGGTAGGGACACTGAAGCTTTCTTT.

The chain uses TRBV7-9 and TRBJ1-1; 7 nucleotides align to TRBD1. From germline, CDR1 is SEHNR and CDR2 FQNEAQ (reference sequence). The trim removed 5 bases at V and 6 bases at J, leaving 6 bases unmatched. CDR3 size: 13 residues. The CDR3 DNA reads as TGTGCCAGCAGCCTACGACAGGGTGCTGAAGCTTTCTTT. Its protein product is CASSLRQGAEAFF.

With regard to this clonotype: An end of the junction differs from the germline gene, which may be a read error. This chain links TRBV24-1 with TRBJ2-5; D possibly matches TRBD1 or TRBD2 (5 bases each). CDR1 is KGHDR and CDR2 is SFDVKD in the germline V gene. The CDR3 length is 14 residues. In DNA form, the CDR3 reads TGTGCCACCAGTGATCCCAGGGCTTGGGAGACCCAGCACTTC. This encodes CATSDPRAWETQHF.

Concerning this clonotype itself: This may stem from a read error, because a much larger clone lies one nucleotide away. The chain joins TRBV6-2 or TRBV6-3 to TRBJ2-3, with 13 bases that match TRBD2. Germline CDR1 MNHEY, CDR2 SVGEGT. The CDR3 runs to 17 residues. For the CDR3, the DNA is TGTACCAGCAGTTTTCGACTAGCGGGGGGACACACAGATACGCAGTATTTT. It translates to CTSSFRLAGGHTDTQYF.

This clonotype occurred many times. The J gene is TRBJ2-7, the V gene TRBV10-1; 10 nucleotides line up with TRBD1. This CDR3 contains 12 residues. The J segment lost 12 bases and the V segment lost 6 bases, leaving 8 bases of the junction unmatched. Per the germline V gene, CDR1 is WNHNN and CDR2 is SYGVQD (reference sequence). CDR3 residues: CASSEDRGRLYF. DNA of the CDR3: TGCGCCAGCAGCGAAGACAGGGGGCGCTTGTACTTC.

This clonotype was seen ten or more times. V gene TRBV24-1 combines with J gene TRBJ2-1, with 7 positions matching TRBD1. V lost 4 bases to trimming and J lost 7 bases; unmatched junction nucleotides: 3. The CDR3 consists of 13 residues. CDR1 KGHDR and CDR2 SFDVKD come from the germline V gene. The CDR3 nucleotides read TGTGCCACCAGTGACCCGGGACAGAATGAGCAGTTCTTC. Translating it yields CATSDPGQNEQFF.

This clonotype occurred many times. The rearrangement joins TRBV29-1 to TRBJ2-7; either TRBD1 or TRBD2 may supply D (5 bases each). This CDR3 is built from 12 residues. Per the germline V gene, CDR1 is SQVTM and CDR2 is ANQGSEA. The ends were cut back, 4 bases at V and 2 bases at J, with 9 bases in the middle. The CDR3 nucleotides read TGCAGCGTTGTAAAGGGACCCTACGAGCAGTACTTC. Translated, it gives CSVVKGPYEQYF.

This clonotype has only a few counts. The rearrangement links TRBV7-9 to TRBJ2-7, with D perhaps matching TRBD1 (6 bases). This CDR3 comprises 13 residues. Germline V gene sequence: CDR1 SEHNR, CDR2 FQNEAQ (reference sequence). V lost 6 bases, J lost 4 bases, and 13 bases lay in between. The DNA of the CDR3 is TGTGCCAGCAGTACAGGGCCCCCTTACGAGCAGTACTTC. This codes for CASSTGPPYEQYF.

This clonotype has a count of ten or more. The V call is TRBV11-3, the J call TRBJ2-7; D unresolved. The CDR3 is 13 amino acids. The V end lost 0 bases, the J end lost 1 base, and 4 bases lay between the germline ends. Germline V gene sequence: CDR1 SGHNT, CDR2 YENEEA. The CDR3 sequence: CASSLEVSYEQYF. In nucleotides, the CDR3 is TGTGCCAGCAGCTTAGAGGTATCCTACGAGCAGTACTTC.

A remark on this clonotype: Being one base from a much bigger clone, this may be a read error. The chain combines TRBV4-3 with TRBJ2-1; 12 bases agree with TRBD2. CDR1 is LGHNA, CDR2 YSLEER, per germline. The CDR3 covers 16 residues. This chain's CDR3 is CAGSPPGLAGGDEQFF. The CDR3 DNA reads TGCGCCGGCAGCCCACCTGGGCTAGCGGGGGGGGATGAGCAGTTCTTC.

This clonotype came up once. A much bigger clone sits one base away, suggesting this may be a read error. This sequence joins TRBV7-8 and TRBJ1-3, with TRBD1 matching 7 bases. From germline, CDR1 is SGHVS and CDR2 FQNEAQ. The CDR3 has 16 amino acids. As DNA, the CDR3 is TGTGCCAGCAGCTTAATAGGACAGGTCTCTGAAAACACCATATATTTT. It yields the protein CASSLIGQVSENTIYF. Complete variable domain (other parts from reference TRBV7-8 and TRBJ1-3): GAGVSQSPRYKVAKRGQDVALRCDPISGHVSLFWYQQALGQGPEFLTYFQNEAQLDKSGLPSDRFFAERPEGSVSTLKIQRTQQEDSAVYLCASSLIGQVSENTIYFGEGSWLTVV.

This clonotype has ten or more counts. This sequence joins TRBV7-9 and TRBJ2-3; no definite D call. The CDR3 sequence is 14 residues long. V was pared by 1 base and J by 5 bases, with 10 bases between. Germline values: CDR1 SEHNR, CDR2 FQNEAQ (reference sequence). The CDR3 DNA reads as TGTGCCAGCAGCTTAGGGATAGCTGGAGATACGCAGTATTTT. It codes for CASSLGIAGDTQYF.

This clonotype occurred a few times. DNA for the CDR3: TGTGCCACCAGTGGGGTTTCGGGGGACGGAACCCAAGAGACCCAGTACTTC. Amino acids: CATSGVSGDGTQETQYF. This rearrangement joins TRBV24-1 to TRBJ2-5; TRBD2 is a possible D gene (6 bases). There are 17 residues in the CDR3. V was cut by 5 bases and J by 1 base, with 19 bases left in between. Per germline, CDR1 KGHDR and CDR2 SFDVKD.

This chain links TRBV24-1 with TRBJ2-2; tentatively, D is TRBD1 (6 bases). In germline, CDR1 is KGHDR, CDR2 SFDVKD. Deletions cut 0 bases from V and 4 bases from J, with 11 bases between. There are 16 residues in the CDR3. This chain's CDR3 is CATSDLMGAITGELFF. The CDR3 nucleotides read TGTGCCACCAGTGATTTGATGGGGGCAATCACCGGGGAGCTGTTTTTT.

J is TRBJ2-7 and V is TRBV3-2. TRBV3-2 is a pseudogene segment. The CDR3 loop spans 13 amino acids. The CDR3 DNA reads as TGTGCCAGCAGCCAAAAAGTAGGTGGCGAGCAGTACTTC. The encoded protein is CASSQKVGGEQYF.

The CDR3 is CSVDGEGNEKLFF. The CDR3 DNA follows: TGCAGCGTTGACGGGGAGGGCAATGAAAAACTGTTTTTT. This chain uses TRBV29-1 with TRBJ1-4, with unresolved D. Trimming shortened V by 3 bases and J by 5 bases, and 10 bases separated the two germline ends. The germline V gene encodes CDR1 SQVTM and CDR2 ANQGSEA. The CDR3 is 13 residues long.

Here the CDR3 reads CASSLLRGGAYF. For the CDR3, the DNA is TGTGCCAGCAGTTTACTGCGTGGAGGGGCTTACTTC. The chain joins TRBV28 to TRBJ2-7; TRBD2 might be the D (6 bases). Germline CDR1 MDHEN, CDR2 SYDVKM. The CDR3 has 12 residues. Trimming cost V 2 bases and J 13 bases, with 15 bases left between them. Looking up the rest from reference TRBV28 and TRBJ2-7 gives the full variable domain: DVKVTQSSRYLVKRTGEKVFLECVQDMDHENMFWYRQDPGLGLRLIYFSYDVKMKEKGDIPEGYSVSREKKERFSLILESASTNQTSMYLCASSLLRGGAYFGPGTRLTVT.

The table lists this clonotype with a few counts. The chain links TRBV10-3 to TRBJ1-1; D not certain. V shed 3 bases and J shed 0 bases, with 14 bases lying between them. The germline CDR1 and CDR2 sequences are ENHRY and SYGVKD. The CDR3 runs to 16 residues. This chain's CDR3 is CAISDRRGSLNTEAFF. CDR3 DNA sequence: TGTGCCATCAGTGATCGACGGGGATCCCTGAACACTGAAGCTTTCTTT.

The J gene is TRBJ2-7, the V gene TRBV10-2; unclear D gene. CDR3 size: 13 residues. The ends were cut back, 2 bases at V and 5 bases at J, with 10 bases in the middle. Germline CDR1 is WSHSY and CDR2 is SAAADI. The chain's CDR3 is CASSEADWDEQYF. CDR3 nucleotide sequence: TGCGCCAGCAGTGAGGCCGATTGGGACGAGCAGTACTTC.

Of note for this clonotype: This may come from a read error, since a much larger clone is one base off. J is TRBJ2-5 and V is TRBV6-5; D unresolved. CDR3 length equals 14 residues. Germline V gene sequence: CDR1 MNHEY, CDR2 SVGAGI. Trimming cost V 0 bases and J 3 bases, with 8 bases left between them. DNA for the CDR3: TGTGCCAGCAGTTACTCTCCGGGCAAAGAGACCCAGTACTTC. As protein: CASSYSPGKETQYF.

V usage is TRBV19 and J usage is TRBJ2-1, with a tentative D call TRBD1 (5 bases). Trimming pared 4 bases from V and 4 bases from J, leaving 11 bases between. Germline V gene data show CDR1 as LNHDA and CDR2 as SQIVND (reference sequence). The CDR3 has 14 residues. The CDR3 region has the DNA TGTGCCAGTAGTAACCAGGGTTGGTACAATGAGCAGTTCTTC. Translating gives CASSNQGWYNEQFF.

V is TRBV29-1 and J is TRBJ1-2, with a possible D match to TRBD1 (6 bases). The CDR3 totals 10 residues. Germline V gives CDR1 SQVTM, CDR2 ANQGSEA. The ends were cut back, 7 bases at V and 9 bases at J, with 12 bases in the middle. The CDR3 DNA reads as TGCAGCGCCGGACAGACGAGCTACACCTTC. Its protein product is CSAGQTSYTF. The full variable domain, rest sourced from reference TRBV29-1 and TRBJ1-2, is SAVISQKPSRDICQRGTSLTIQCQVDSQVTMMFWYRQQPGQSLTLIATANQGSEATYESGFVIDKFPISRPNLTFSTLTVSNMSPEDSSIYLCSAGQTSYTFGSGTRLTVV.

The chain links TRBV25-1 to TRBJ1-6; D gene unclear. The CDR3 consists of 15 residues. V lost 3 bases and J 5 bases, leaving 11 bases between the germline ends. The germline CDR1 and CDR2 sequences are MGHDK and SYGVNS. The CDR3 protein is CASSDIVGNNSPLHF. CDR3 sequence (DNA): TGTGCCAGCAGTGATATTGTGGGGAATAATTCACCCCTCCACTTT.